The rows below give T cell receptor beta chains drawn from one sample of a study of blood T cell repertoires in COVID-19. Profiled with immunoSEQ multiplex PCR; TCRdb holds only in-frame clones, not every one. The sample contains 200,000 to 250,000 clones, roughly 86% of which appear only once. The specimen sequenced was peripheral blood. All receptors derive from a woman in her fifties or sixties with COVID-19, enrolled during active disease. Each CDR3 is given with its conserved first and last residue. A D gene is named only where the DNA matches it firmly.

>-|TRBV5-1|TRBJ1-4
CASSLGSGKATNEKLFF
TGCGCCAGCAGCTTGGGGTCCGGTAAAGCAACTAATGAAAAACTGTTTTTT
>-|TRBV2|TRBJ1-1
CASSRDSRSNTEAFF
TGTGCCAGCAGTCGAGACAGTAGGTCGAACACTGAAGCTTTCTTT
>TRBD1|TRBV9|TRBJ1-1
CASSPSPGQGTNTEAFF
TGTGCCAGCAGCCCCTCCCCAGGACAGGGGACGAACACTGAAGCTTTCTTT
>-|TRBV5-5|TRBJ1-6
CASSLGDRPNSPLHF
TGTGCCAGCAGCTTAGGTGACAGACCCAATTCACCCCTCCACTTT
>-|TRBV29-1|TRBJ2-3
CSVEGMYETQYF
TGCAGCGTTGAAGGAATGTATGAGACGCAGTATTTT
>TRBD2|TRBV7-2|TRBJ2-7
CASSLRLAGSYEQYF
TGTGCCAGCAGCTTACGCCTAGCGGGTTCCTACGAGCAGTACTTC
>TRBD2|TRBV7-6|TRBJ2-3
CASSLKGRGGDTDTQYF
TGTGCCAGCAGCTTAAAGGGGCGGGGGGGCGACACAGATACGCAGTATTTT
>-|TRBV4-1|TRBJ2-5
CASSQDWPLQETQYF
TGCGCCAGCAGCCAAGACTGGCCACTACAAGAGACCCAGTACTTC
>-|TRBV7-7|TRBJ2-2
CASSPLGLGGELFF
TGTGCCAGCAGCCCTCTGGGGCTAGGCGGGGAGCTGTTTTTT
>-|TRBV28|TRBJ2-1
CASTPRGTQGSNEQFF
TGTGCCAGCACTCCCCGCGGGACTCAAGGAAGCAATGAGCAGTTCTTC
>TRBD1|TRBV11-2|TRBJ1-6
CASRRMTGSSSPLHF
TGTGCCAGCCGAAGAATGACAGGGTCGAGTTCACCCCTCCACTTT